These 19 T cell receptor beta chains share one sample of origin, sequenced in a study of T cell responses to AZD1222 COVID-19 vaccine. The protocol was immunoSEQ multiplex PCR, while the TCRdb copy is restricted to in-frame clones and leaves out a portion. The repertoire holds some 28,000 clones, with roughly 78% as singletons. The specimen comprised peripheral blood, sampled on day 0 of AZD1222 vaccination. Receptor source: an adult in good health.

The rearrangement joins TRBV7-2 to TRBJ2-3; 11 bases are a match to TRBD2. Germline V CDR1 and CDR2: SGHTA, FQGNSA. J was trimmed by 8 bases and V by 5 bases; bases with no gene match: 21. The CDR3 consists of 19 residues. The CDR3 DNA is TGTGCCAGCAGCCCCCGTTCACTAAGCCCTCTAGCGGGAGGAGGTACGCAGTATTTT. Amino acids: CASSPRSLSPLAGGGTQYF.

CDR3 coding DNA: TGTGCCACCAGCTCAGACAGGGGCTCTGGAAACACCATATATTTT. Protein sequence: CATSSDRGSGNTIYF. This chain joins TRBV24-1 and TRBJ1-3, with 8 nucleotides matching TRBD1. Germline V CDR1 and CDR2: KGHDR, SFDVKD. V gave up 7 bases and J gave up 0 bases; unmatched junction bases: 4. There are 15 residues in the CDR3.

The chain has TRBV11-2 and TRBJ2-7, with TRBD2 as a possible D gene (6 bases). Germline assignment: CDR1 SGHAT and CDR2 FQNNGV. The V and J ends lost 1 base and 0 bases respectively, with 10 bases between them. This CDR3 has 15 amino acids. The CDR3 reads CASSLGDGSSYEQYF. The CDR3 DNA reads TGTGCCAGCAGCTTAGGGGACGGGAGCTCCTACGAGCAGTACTTC.

V gene TRBV6-1 combines with J gene TRBJ2-3, with 7 positions matching TRBD1. Germline CDR1 is MNHNS and CDR2 is SASEGT. With 2 bases clipped from V and 0 bases from J, the junction kept 5 bases outside the gene matches. The CDR3 totals 16 residues. The CDR3 DNA reads as TGTGCCAGCAGTGAAAGGAGGACAGGAAGCACAGATACGCAGTATTTT. Its protein is CASSERRTGSTDTQYF.

The rearrangement uses TRBV5-1 and TRBJ1-4; no reliable D call. Germline CDR1 reads SGHRS; CDR2 reads YFSETQ. V gave up 4 bases and J gave up 0 bases, with 10 bases separating them. This CDR3 contains 15 residues. The CDR3 is CASSPGISTNEKLFF. CDR3 nucleotides: TGCGCCAGCAGCCCTGGGATTTCAACTAATGAAAAACTGTTTTTT. Together with reference TRBV5-1 and TRBJ1-4, the CDR3 gives the full variable domain: KAGVTQTPRYLIKTRGQQVTLSCSPISGHRSVSWYQQTPGQGLQFLFEYFSETQRNKGNFPGRFSGRQFSNSRSEMNVSTLELGDSALYLCASSPGISTNEKLFFGSGTQLSVL.

This chain connects TRBV6-5 to TRBJ2-5; no reliable D call. Trimming took off 0 bases at V and 3 bases at J, with 14 bases between the two ends. Per the germline V gene, CDR1 is MNHEY and CDR2 is SVGAGI. The CDR3 loop spans 16 amino acids. CDR3 sequence (DNA): TGTGCCAGCAGTTACTCTGGTTCGGGTCTGAAAGAGACCCAGTACTTC. Its translation is CASSYSGSGLKETQYF.

This chain uses TRBV21-1 with TRBJ2-7. TRBV21-1 is a recognized pseudogene. CDR3 length: 17 amino acids. The DNA of the CDR3 is TGTGCCAGCAGCAATCCCCTTACGGCTATAAACCCCTACGAGCAGTACGTC. This sequence encodes CASSNPLTAINPYEQYV.

The chain carries TRBV6-2 or TRBV6-3 and TRBJ2-5, with 10 nucleotides matching TRBD1. Trimming at V came to 5 bases and at J to 5 bases, leaving 8 bases not matched to a gene. The CDR3 runs to 15 residues. Germline V gives CDR1 MNHEY, CDR2 SVGEGT. DNA for the CDR3: TGTGCCAGCAGTAGTGGGGACAGGGGAGGCGAGACCCAGTACTTC. It encodes CASSSGDRGGETQYF.

The chain has TRBV18 and TRBJ1-2, with 10 bases fitting TRBD1. The trim removed 8 bases at V and 4 bases at J, leaving 4 bases unmatched. Germline CDR1 reads KGHSH; CDR2 reads LQKENI. The CDR3 runs to 13 residues. The CDR3: CASGTGDGYGYTF. The CDR3 coding sequence is TGTGCCAGCGGGACAGGGGATGGCTATGGCTACACCTTC.

This clone was counted only a few times. V usage is TRBV6-5 and J usage is TRBJ1-2; D gene uncertain. Trimming pared 6 bases from V and 2 bases from J, leaving 7 bases between. The CDR3 loop spans 12 amino acids. In germline, CDR1 is MNHEY, CDR2 SVGAGI. This CDR3 is CASSRANYGYTF. CDR3 nucleotides: TGTGCCAGCAGCAGAGCAAACTATGGCTACACCTTC.

CDR3 residues: CAIRVQGHNSPLHF. The CDR3, as DNA: TGTGCCATCAGAGTCCAGGGCCATAATTCACCCCTCCACTTT. J is TRBJ1-6 and V is TRBV10-3; a weak D match, TRBD1 (5 bases). The ends were cut back, 6 bases at V and 5 bases at J, with 11 bases in the middle. The CDR3 is 14 amino acids. Germline V gene data show CDR1 as ENHRY and CDR2 as SYGVKD.

About this clone: Within the sample, other DNA sequences also encode this same CDR3. The chain combines TRBV30 with TRBJ1-1, with no clear D. From germline, CDR1 is GTSNPN and CDR2 SVGIG (reference sequence). The V end lost 0 bases, the J end lost 6 bases, and 11 bases lay between the germline ends. The CDR3 runs to 13 residues. CDR3: CAWSVLGMAEAFF. CDR3 nucleotide sequence: TGTGCCTGGAGTGTTTTGGGGATGGCTGAAGCTTTCTTT.

The V and J genes are TRBV19 and TRBJ1-5, with 7 nucleotides matching TRBD1. The junction had 7 bases not matched to a gene; V was cut back by 3 bases and J by 5 bases. Germline V gene sequence: CDR1 LNHDA, CDR2 SQIVND (reference sequence). The CDR3 is 15 residues long. The CDR3 sequence: CASSIMTGRYQPQHF. CDR3 coding DNA: TGTGCCAGTAGTATTATGACAGGGAGGTATCAGCCCCAGCATTTT.

The rearrangement links TRBV6-5 to TRBJ2-7; TRBD1 is a possible D gene (5 bases). The CDR3 extends over 13 amino acids. Trimming took off 7 bases at V and 2 bases at J, with 12 bases between the two ends. The germline CDR1 and CDR2 sequences are MNHEY and SVGAGI. The CDR3 nucleotides are TGTGCCAGCATCTCGACAGCCCCCTACGAGCAGTACTTC. Translation: CASISTAPYEQYF.

The chain employs TRBV19 and TRBJ1-2, with D perhaps matching TRBD1 (5 bases). The V end lost 3 bases, the J end lost 8 bases, and 19 bases lay between the germline ends. Germline-derived CDR1 and CDR2 are LNHDA and SQIVND (reference sequence). The CDR3 extends over 15 amino acids. CDR3 sequence (DNA): TGTGCCAGTAGTATGAGGGAGCAGGGCTATCGCGGCTACACCTTC. Translating gives CASSMREQGYRGYTF.

As for this clone: Other nucleotide sequences from this sample produce the same CDR3. The V gene is TRBV6-1, the J gene TRBJ1-2; D possibly corresponds to TRBD1 (6 bases). V was clipped by 3 bases and J by 3 bases, with 14 bases between them. Germline assignment: CDR1 MNHNS and CDR2 SASEGT. The CDR3 totals 15 residues. The CDR3 bases are TGTGCCAGCAGTGAGGGGGGACACGGATACTATGGCTACACCTTC. It specifies CASSEGGHGYYGYTF.

This chain connects TRBV7-9 to TRBJ2-5; TRBD2 agrees at 9 bases. CDR1 is SEHNR, CDR2 FQNEAQ, per germline (reference sequence). The CDR3 runs 16 residues. The V and J ends lost 3 bases and 2 bases, in that order; junction bases with no gene match: 7. The CDR3 bases are TGTGCCAGCAGCTTCGGGGCGGGAGGGCGGCAAGAGACCCAGTACTTC. It yields the protein CASSFGAGGRQETQYF.

V usage is TRBV10-3 and J usage is TRBJ2-5; the match to TRBD1 covers 7 bases. The germline CDR1 and CDR2 sequences are ENHRY and SYGVKD. The junction had 4 bases not matched to a gene; V was cut back by 6 bases and J by 3 bases. This CDR3 is built from 13 residues. The CDR3 loop is CAISTRGKETQYF. The CDR3 region has the DNA TGTGCCATCAGCACCAGGGGGAAAGAGACCCAGTACTTC.

The chain has TRBV5-1 and TRBJ2-5; 7 bases agree with TRBD2. Germline V gene sequence: CDR1 SGHRS, CDR2 YFSETQ. The CDR3 contains 17 residues. V gave up 0 bases and J gave up 1 base; unmatched junction bases: 9. The CDR3 region has the DNA TGCGCCAGCAGCTTGGCGGGGCCTAGCGGACTCCAAGAGACCCAGTACTTC. Translated, it gives CASSLAGPSGLQETQYF.